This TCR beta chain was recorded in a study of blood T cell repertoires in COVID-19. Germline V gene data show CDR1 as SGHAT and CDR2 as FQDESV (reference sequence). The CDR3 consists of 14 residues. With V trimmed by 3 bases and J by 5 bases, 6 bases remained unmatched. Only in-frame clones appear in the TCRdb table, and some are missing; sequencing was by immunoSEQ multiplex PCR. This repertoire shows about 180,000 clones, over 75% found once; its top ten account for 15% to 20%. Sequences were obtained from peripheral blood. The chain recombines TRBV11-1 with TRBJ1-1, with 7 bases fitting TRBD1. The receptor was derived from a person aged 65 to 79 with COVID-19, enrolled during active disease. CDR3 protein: CASSLTRGRTEAFF. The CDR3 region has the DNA TGTGCCAGCAGCTTGACCAGGGGGAGGACTGAAGCTTTCTTT.